The text below deals with one T cell receptor (beta chain). Which antigen it targets is not known. No quality values exist for individual bases; no much larger clone is one base distant. This record comes from a study of blood T cells in healthy people across ages (dated by TCRdb to 2013 to 2016). A note on the overall study: In model experiments, template switching captured about one uniquely barcoded TCR beta cDNA molecule for every two T cells. Using deep sequencing normalized with unique cDNA molecular identifiers, the study measured how TCR beta repertoire diversity changes with age. Donors were grouped into four age groups: young (average approximately 15 years), middle-aged (roughly 37), aged (over 55) and long-lived (about 89). Donors of different ages were randomly distributed across sequencing lanes to avoid experimental bias. Two additional independent replicas of 1 million unique cDNA reads from the same blood draw were analyzed for two donors (one aged 18 to 30 and one aged 80 or older). The full study reports these points: Because profiling used bulk unsorted PBMCs, naive and antigen-experienced compartments could not be compared conclusively. Estimates of total diversity based on one million sequenced T cells were considered lower bounds and underestimates. There was a strong correlation between observed TCR beta diversity and the percentage of naive T cells measured by flow cytometry. The CMV infection status of donors was not known, potentially confounding age-related changes in expanded clonotypes. Observed TCR beta diversity per million T cells fell roughly linearly with age, and a significant reduction was already apparent by age about 43. The long-lived group showed more naive CD4+ T cells, fewer expanded clones and increased TCR diversity than the aged group, suggesting age selection.

Systemically healthy Caucasian individuals from Russia, 35 to 50 in total and aged about 6 to 90 years, were included as donors. Each donor gave around 9.8 milliliters of peripheral blood, collected into EDTA-treated Vacutainer tubes. Ficoll-Paque density-gradient centrifugation was used to isolate PBMCs, with at least 6 million obtained per sample. Trizol reagent was used to extract total RNA from PBMCs, with at least 6 micrograms per sample. Naive CD45RAhigh/CD27high T cell percentages were measured by flow cytometry on a PBMC aliquot from every donor. Receptors were amplified or captured by 5' RACE. Sequencing was performed on an Illumina HiSeq 2500. A second 7 to 11 cycle PCR used a sample-barcoded 5' primer and a J-beta primer mix. A unique molecular identifier was introduced onto each TCR beta cDNA molecule by a template-switch 5' adaptor carrying 12 random nucleotides. At least 2.5 million CDR3-containing paired-end reads were obtained from each sample. The Mint cDNA synthesis kit, primed by a TRBC-specific oligonucleotide, was used to synthesize first-strand cDNA from all RNA. All cDNA was treated with uracil-DNA glycosylase and then went through a first 18-cycle PCR with the universal primers M1SS and BC2_uni_R. In the source study's methods: Each sample was normalized by randomly selecting 1 million high-quality reads, each carrying a distinct molecular identifier. Reads with shared molecular identifiers were discarded instead of being binned into consensus sequences. MiTCR, set to a Q25 quality threshold and the strictest error-elimination algorithm, was used for CDR3 identification, clonotype clustering and error correction. A nonparametric unseen species model using Euler transformation provided a lower-bound estimate of total TCR beta diversity. TCRdb reprocessed the public reads (quality trimming at Q25 with fastp, clone calling with MiXCR) and kept in-frame beta chains. Rows are combined by CDR3 protein, so each entry shows the most common genes and DNA. These V and J calls derive from TCRdb rather than the authors' analysis. This sample is represented by 600,000 to 850,000 distinct CDR3 sequences; around 40% of them were singletons. The ten largest clones capture roughly 19% of the sample.

The CDR3 covers 13 residues, taking in both the cysteine and the phenylalanine. Of the read, only the CDR3 DNA is kept; its 39 bases are in frame from base 1. CDR1 and CDR2, per the germline V gene (reference sequence), are MNHEY and SMNVEV. V is pared back by 2 bases and J by 5 bases, with 8 bases lying between the germline termini. The receptor comes from a woman aged 60-70 years in good health. The sequenced sample was blood. Rearrangement joined TRBV27 to TRBJ2-3; no D segment can be confidently identified. The CDR3 region has the sequence CASSLRLLDTQYF. The DNA sequence follows: TGTGCCAGCAGTTTAAGGCTTCTAGATACGCAGTATTTT.